This TCR beta chain is drawn from a study of OX40 agonist ivuxolimab in advanced cancers. Study-wide results and caveats: The study found among the lowest clonal expansion in partial responders at 0.1-3.0 mg/kg.

J was trimmed by 5 bases and V by 4 bases; bases with no gene match: 5. This CDR3 is 14 amino acids long. Germline CDR1 reads MDHEN; CDR2 reads SYDVKM. Remarks on this clone: Its antigen is currently unknown.

Produced via immunoSEQ multiplex PCR; TCRdb's table is partial and in-frame only. This sample has about 120,000 clones, with 80% to 90% found just once. The input for sequencing was CD4+ or CD8+ T cells sorted from blood, taken in a trial of the OX40 agonist ivuxolimab. The gene calls are TRBV28 and TRBJ1-2; 9 bases fit TRBD1. This TCR came from an adult with an advanced solid tumor such as melanoma, head and neck, liver or kidney cancer. The CDR3 DNA reads TGTGCCAGCAGTTCGGGACAGGGCAATTATGGCTACACCTTC. Translating it yields CASSSGQGNYGYTF.